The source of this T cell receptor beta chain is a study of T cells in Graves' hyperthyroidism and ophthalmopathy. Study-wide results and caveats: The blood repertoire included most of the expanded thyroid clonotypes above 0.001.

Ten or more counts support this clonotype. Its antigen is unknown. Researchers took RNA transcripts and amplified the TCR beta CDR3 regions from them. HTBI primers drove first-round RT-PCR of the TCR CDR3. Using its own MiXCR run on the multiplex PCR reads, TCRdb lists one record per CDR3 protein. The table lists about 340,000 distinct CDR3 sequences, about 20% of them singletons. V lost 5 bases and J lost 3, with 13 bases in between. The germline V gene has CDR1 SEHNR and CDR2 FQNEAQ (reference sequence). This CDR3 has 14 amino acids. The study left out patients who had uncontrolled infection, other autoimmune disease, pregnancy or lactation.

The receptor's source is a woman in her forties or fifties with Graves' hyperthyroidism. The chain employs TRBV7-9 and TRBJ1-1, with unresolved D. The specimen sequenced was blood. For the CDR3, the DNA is TGTGCCAGCAGCCTATCGAGGCAGGACACTGAAGCTTTCTTT. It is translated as CASSLSRQDTEAFF.